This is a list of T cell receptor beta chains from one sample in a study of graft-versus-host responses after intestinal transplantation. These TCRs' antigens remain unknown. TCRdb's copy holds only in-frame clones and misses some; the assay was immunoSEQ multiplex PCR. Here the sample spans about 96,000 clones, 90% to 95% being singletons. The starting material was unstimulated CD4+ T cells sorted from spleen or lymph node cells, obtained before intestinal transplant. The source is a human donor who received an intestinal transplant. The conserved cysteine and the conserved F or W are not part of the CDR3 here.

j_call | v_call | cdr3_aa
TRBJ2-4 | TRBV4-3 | ASSQSWGLAGVGVENIQY
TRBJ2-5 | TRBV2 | ASMPDFQETQY
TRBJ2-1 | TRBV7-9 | ASSLGLSGSGYNEQF
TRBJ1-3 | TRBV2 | ASRDTYSGNTIY
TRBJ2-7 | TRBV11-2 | ASSRDRGFGYEQY
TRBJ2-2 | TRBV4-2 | ASSPSSNPGELF
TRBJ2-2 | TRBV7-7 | ASSLGQGNTGELF
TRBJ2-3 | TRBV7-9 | ASSLASTGADTQY
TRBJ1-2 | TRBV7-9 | ASSSPSIDRLPYT
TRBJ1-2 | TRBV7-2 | ASSVQGYGYT
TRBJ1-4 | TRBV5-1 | ASSLLGTGALSTNEKLF
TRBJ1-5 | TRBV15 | ATSFGQAEPQH
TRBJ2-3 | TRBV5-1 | ASSARDRVGLSTDTQY
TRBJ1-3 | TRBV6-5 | ASLGGGSGNTIY
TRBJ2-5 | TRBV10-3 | ANFGTGGFRETQY
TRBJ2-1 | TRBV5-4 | ASSLDQRGGSEQF
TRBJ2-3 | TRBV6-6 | AGSAAGRVADTQY
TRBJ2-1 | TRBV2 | ASMTGEYNEQF
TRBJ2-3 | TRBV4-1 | ASSQGKGLARTDTQY
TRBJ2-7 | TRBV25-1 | ASWGQGGSYEQY
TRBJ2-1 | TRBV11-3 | ASSLGTSGYNEQF
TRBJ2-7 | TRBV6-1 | ASRRLAGGLDEQY
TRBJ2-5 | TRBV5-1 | ASSAQGAETQY
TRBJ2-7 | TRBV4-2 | ASSQTGTSGRAGYEQY
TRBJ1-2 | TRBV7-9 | ASSVQGGYGYT
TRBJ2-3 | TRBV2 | ASVVSGSTDTQY
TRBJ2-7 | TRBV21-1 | ASSSGPPGQGPPSSYEQY
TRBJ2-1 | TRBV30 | AWSSNAREQF
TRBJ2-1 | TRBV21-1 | ASKLGHAAGEQF
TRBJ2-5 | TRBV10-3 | AISEIQETQY
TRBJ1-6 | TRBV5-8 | ASSQETGGSPLH
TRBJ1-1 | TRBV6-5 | ASSYSQGADTEAF
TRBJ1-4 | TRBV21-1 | ASSISGTGEPNEKLF
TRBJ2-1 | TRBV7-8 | ASSSKGTEYNEQF
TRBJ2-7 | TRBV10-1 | ASSESMASGRHGEQY
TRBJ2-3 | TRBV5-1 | ASSPLYTDTQY
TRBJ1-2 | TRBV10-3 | AISDQGRNYGYT
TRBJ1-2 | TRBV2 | ASSEAERQLYGYT
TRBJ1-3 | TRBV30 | AWRLNGNTIY
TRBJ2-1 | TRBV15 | ATSRANVAGGPFSYNEQF
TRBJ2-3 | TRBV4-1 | ASSQIGLVTDTQY
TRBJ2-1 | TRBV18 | ASSPQTVYNEQF
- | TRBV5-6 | ASSPDRFSYEQY
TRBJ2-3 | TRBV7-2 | ASSLVAAGRGDTQY
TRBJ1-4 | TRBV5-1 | ASSLEGVTNEKLF
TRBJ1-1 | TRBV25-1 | ASSRGGYTEAF
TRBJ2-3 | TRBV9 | ASAPGRASGGRTDTQY